Listed below are T cell receptor beta chains from one sample, sequenced in a study of molecular identifiers for immune sequencing clone quantification. TCRdb re-called the PCR reads through MiXCR, storing one row per CDR3 protein. Found here are approximately 500,000 distinct CDR3 sequences, 20% to 25% of them singletons; the top ten hold about 0.8%. Source material: naive CD8+ T cells from blood, with Jurkat cell RNA spiked in. These receptors came from a human donor in good health. Some libraries in this study had Jurkat cell RNA spiked in. Each CDR3 is given with its conserved first and last residue. The D gene is left open where the match is weak. Not all rows give a size; the values are once, few, many and, for expanded clones, a class.

d_call: .; v_call: TRBV30; j_call: TRBJ1-4; clone_size: .; cdr3_nt: TGTGCCTGGAGTGTAGTACAATATGAAAAACTGTTTTTT; cdr3_aa: CAWSVVQYEKLFF
d_call: .; v_call: TRBV6-1; j_call: TRBJ1-5; clone_size: few; cdr3_nt: TGTGCCAGCAGTGAATTAACAGGGTTTCTCAATCAGCCCCAGCATTTT; cdr3_aa: CASSELTGFLNQPQHF
d_call: .; v_call: TRBV6-5; j_call: TRBJ2-7; clone_size: few; cdr3_nt: TGTGCCAGCAGTTACGCGGCAGGGGTCGAGCAGTACTTC; cdr3_aa: CASSYAAGVEQYF
d_call: .; v_call: TRBV27; j_call: TRBJ1-3; clone_size: once; cdr3_nt: TGTGCCGGCAGCTTCTTGGGCTCTGGAAACACCATATATTTT; cdr3_aa: CAGSFLGSGNTIYF
d_call: TRBD1; v_call: TRBV29-1; j_call: TRBJ2-2; clone_size: many; cdr3_nt: TGCAGCGTTACCACAGGGGCCGGGGAGCTGTTTTTT; cdr3_aa: CSVTTGAGELFF
d_call: TRBD1; v_call: TRBV27; j_call: TRBJ2-3; clone_size: many; cdr3_nt: TGTGCCAGCGCGGACAGGATAAGCACAGATACGCAGTATTTT; cdr3_aa: CASADRISTDTQYF
d_call: TRBD1; v_call: TRBV20-1; j_call: TRBJ2-5; clone_size: many; cdr3_nt: TGCAGTGTCCAACAACTGGGACAGGGACAAGAGACCCAGTACTTC; cdr3_aa: CSVQQLGQGQETQYF
d_call: TRBD2; v_call: TRBV13; j_call: TRBJ2-2; clone_size: .; cdr3_nt: TGTGCCAGCAGCACTCGACTAGCGGGAGGGCCTACCGGGGAGCTGTTTTTT; cdr3_aa: CASSTRLAGGPTGELFF
d_call: TRBD2; v_call: TRBV20-1; j_call: TRBJ2-4; clone_size: few; cdr3_nt: TGCAGTGCTAGAGATATAGTAACTAGCGGGTCTTTAGCCAAAAACATTCAGTACTTC; cdr3_aa: CSARDIVTSGSLAKNIQYF
d_call: .; v_call: TRBV9; j_call: TRBJ2-3; clone_size: few; cdr3_nt: TGTGCCAGCAGCGTACTCGCGAACGCAGATACGCAGTATTTT; cdr3_aa: CASSVLANADTQYF
d_call: .; v_call: TRBV12-3/TRBV12-4; j_call: TRBJ1-6; clone_size: few; cdr3_nt: TGTGCCAGCACCACCCTTGTTGGTAACGGGTCACCCCTCCACTTT; cdr3_aa: CASTTLVGNGSPLHF
d_call: TRBD2; v_call: TRBV12-3/TRBV12-4; j_call: TRBJ2-2; clone_size: few; cdr3_nt: TGTGCCAGCAGTTTAGTTCTAGCGGGGGGGCTCACCGGGGAGCTGTTTTTT; cdr3_aa: CASSLVLAGGLTGELFF
d_call: .; v_call: TRBV20-1; j_call: TRBJ2-7; clone_size: .; cdr3_nt: TGCAGTGCTAAGGAAGGGGGGCAGGGGATTTACAAGCAGTACTTC; cdr3_aa: CSAKEGGQGIYKQYF
d_call: .; v_call: TRBV2; j_call: TRBJ2-3; clone_size: many; cdr3_nt: TGTGCCAGCACCGCTAGCGCGATCACAGATACGCAGTATTTT; cdr3_aa: CASTASAITDTQYF
d_call: .; v_call: TRBV12-3/TRBV12-4; j_call: TRBJ2-3; clone_size: many; cdr3_nt: TGTGCCAGCAGGTTCGGAGGGGGGATCACAGATACGCAGTATTTT; cdr3_aa: CASRFGGGITDTQYF
d_call: .; v_call: TRBV28; j_call: TRBJ2-1; clone_size: few; cdr3_nt: TGTGCCACCCGGCCAGCGGAGGGGGCCATGACTTACAATGAGCAGTTCTTC; cdr3_aa: CATRPAEGAMTYNEQFF
d_call: TRBD2; v_call: TRBV7-3; j_call: TRBJ2-1; clone_size: .; cdr3_nt: TGTGCCAGCAGCCCCGGGGTAGCGGGAGGTTCCCCCCACAATGAGCAGTTCTTC; cdr3_aa: CASSPGVAGGSPHNEQFF
d_call: .; v_call: TRBV12-5; j_call: TRBJ2-7; clone_size: .; cdr3_nt: TGTGCTAGTGGTCCCGAAACCAGCTACGAGCAGTACTTC; cdr3_aa: CASGPETSYEQYF
d_call: TRBD2; v_call: TRBV27; j_call: TRBJ2-7; clone_size: .; cdr3_nt: TGTGCCAGCAGTTCCTATGGACTAGCGGGAGTCGAGCAGTACTTC; cdr3_aa: CASSSYGLAGVEQYF
d_call: .; v_call: TRBV19; j_call: TRBJ2-7; clone_size: many; cdr3_nt: TGTGCCAGTAGCCGCGACCATCTCGGGGAGCAGTACTTC; cdr3_aa: CASSRDHLGEQYF
d_call: .; v_call: TRBV5-5; j_call: TRBJ1-6; clone_size: .; cdr3_nt: TGTGCCAGCAGCTTGGCGAGTTATTCACCCCTCCACTTT; cdr3_aa: CASSLASYSPLHF
d_call: .; v_call: TRBV4-1; j_call: TRBJ1-5; clone_size: many; cdr3_nt: TGCGCCAGCAGCCCACAAGCGGGGCATCAGCCCCAGCATTTT; cdr3_aa: CASSPQAGHQPQHF
d_call: .; v_call: TRBV11-2; j_call: TRBJ2-7; clone_size: few; cdr3_nt: TGTGCCAGCAGCTTAGCTGGGGAACACTACGAGCAGTACTTC; cdr3_aa: CASSLAGEHYEQYF
d_call: TRBD2; v_call: TRBV13; j_call: TRBJ2-3; clone_size: few; cdr3_nt: TGTGCCAGCAGCTTAGGCCCTATGAGCGGGGTAGGAAATACGCAGTATTTT; cdr3_aa: CASSLGPMSGVGNTQYF
d_call: .; v_call: TRBV12-3/TRBV12-4; j_call: TRBJ2-3; clone_size: many; cdr3_nt: TGTGCCAGCAGTTCGTCGAGGGATACGCAGTATTTT; cdr3_aa: CASSSSRDTQYF
d_call: TRBD1; v_call: TRBV6-5; j_call: TRBJ1-4; clone_size: few; cdr3_nt: TGTGCCAGCAGACCGGGACAGGGACCGGAAAAACTGTTCTTT; cdr3_aa: CASRPGQGPEKLFF
d_call: .; v_call: TRBV5-3; j_call: TRBJ2-3; clone_size: .; cdr3_nt: TGTGCCAGCAGCTTGAACTCATTGGATACGCAGTATTTT; cdr3_aa: CASSLNSLDTQYF
d_call: .; v_call: TRBV27; j_call: TRBJ1-1; clone_size: many; cdr3_nt: TGTGCCAGCAGTTATTCACAGAGAAGCAACACTGAAGCTTTCTTT; cdr3_aa: CASSYSQRSNTEAFF
d_call: .; v_call: TRBV29-1; j_call: TRBJ1-1; clone_size: .; cdr3_nt: TGCAGCGTTGCCGGGACGGTGAGCACTGAAGCTTTCTTT; cdr3_aa: CSVAGTVSTEAFF
d_call: .; v_call: TRBV28; j_call: TRBJ2-5; clone_size: .; cdr3_nt: TGTGCCAGCAGTTCCCGGTTGCTGCGGGTGGCTGAGACCCAGTACTTC; cdr3_aa: CASSSRLLRVAETQYF
d_call: .; v_call: TRBV12-3/TRBV12-4; j_call: TRBJ2-3; clone_size: few; cdr3_nt: TGTGCCAGCAGTTTAGATTTCCGGGAGTCGGGAGATACGCAGTATTTT; cdr3_aa: CASSLDFRESGDTQYF
d_call: .; v_call: TRBV4-2; j_call: TRBJ2-1; clone_size: .; cdr3_nt: TGTGCCAGCAGCCAAGTGGACACAAATAAAAATGAGCAGTTCTTC; cdr3_aa: CASSQVDTNKNEQFF
d_call: .; v_call: TRBV15; j_call: TRBJ1-1; clone_size: few; cdr3_nt: TGTGCCACCCATGCGACGGGAAACATGAACACTGAAGCTTTCTTT; cdr3_aa: CATHATGNMNTEAFF
d_call: .; v_call: TRBV7-2; j_call: TRBJ2-7; clone_size: .; cdr3_nt: TGTGCCAGCAGCGTCAGTGGGGAGTTCTACGAGCAGTACTTC; cdr3_aa: CASSVSGEFYEQYF
d_call: .; v_call: TRBV5-6; j_call: TRBJ1-1; clone_size: many; cdr3_nt: TGTGCCAGCAGGACGGGGGGGCTGCCTGAAGCTTTCTTT; cdr3_aa: CASRTGGLPEAFF
d_call: TRBD1; v_call: TRBV4-1; j_call: TRBJ1-1; clone_size: many; cdr3_nt: TGCGCCAGCGGACAGGGAACCCGTATGATGAACACTGAAGCTTTCTTT; cdr3_aa: CASGQGTRMMNTEAFF
d_call: .; v_call: TRBV19; j_call: TRBJ1-2; clone_size: few; cdr3_nt: TGTGCCAGTAGTATCCCTGACTCTAATGGCTACACCTTC; cdr3_aa: CASSIPDSNGYTF
d_call: TRBD1; v_call: TRBV19; j_call: TRBJ1-5; clone_size: many; cdr3_nt: TGTGCCAGTACCTTGACAGGGGCCCGCAATCAGCCCCAGCATTTT; cdr3_aa: CASTLTGARNQPQHF
d_call: .; v_call: TRBV13; j_call: TRBJ1-1; clone_size: few; cdr3_nt: TGTGCCAGCAGCTTTGTGTCAGATGAAGCTTTCTTT; cdr3_aa: CASSFVSDEAFF
d_call: .; v_call: TRBV9; j_call: TRBJ1-1; clone_size: many; cdr3_nt: TGTGCCAGCAGCGTAGTGGGGTGGACTGAAGCTTTCTTT; cdr3_aa: CASSVVGWTEAFF
d_call: TRBD2; v_call: TRBV14; j_call: TRBJ2-7; clone_size: many; cdr3_nt: TGTGCCAGCAGCCAAGAGCGGGGGGGCTACTACGAGCAGTACTTC; cdr3_aa: CASSQERGGYYEQYF
d_call: .; v_call: TRBV10-3; j_call: TRBJ2-5; clone_size: many; cdr3_nt: TGTGCCATCAGTGAACCCCAAGAGACCCAGTACTTC; cdr3_aa: CAISEPQETQYF
d_call: .; v_call: TRBV7-9; j_call: TRBJ2-7; clone_size: many; cdr3_nt: TGTGCCAGCAGCTCCGGGGGCGGCGCCTACGAGCAGTACTTC; cdr3_aa: CASSSGGGAYEQYF
d_call: .; v_call: TRBV9; j_call: TRBJ2-1; clone_size: many; cdr3_nt: TGTGCCAGCAGCGCGACTTCTCTCGCCTACAATGAGCAGTTCTTC; cdr3_aa: CASSATSLAYNEQFF
d_call: .; v_call: TRBV14; j_call: TRBJ2-1; clone_size: .; cdr3_nt: TGTGCCAGCACCCCCAGGGGCTCCTACAATGAGCAGTTCTTC; cdr3_aa: CASTPRGSYNEQFF
d_call: TRBD1; v_call: TRBV11-2; j_call: TRBJ1-1; clone_size: once; cdr3_nt: TGTGCCACCAACGGTAGGGGGACAGGGCTAGCTGAAGCTTTCTTT; cdr3_aa: CATNGRGTGLAEAFF
d_call: .; v_call: TRBV2; j_call: TRBJ2-7; clone_size: many; cdr3_nt: TGTGCCAGCAGCGTTGGGCGCGAGCAGTACTTC; cdr3_aa: CASSVGREQYF
d_call: .; v_call: TRBV18; j_call: TRBJ2-7; clone_size: few; cdr3_nt: TGTGCCAGCGTCACAGGGATTCCCTACGAGCAGTACTTC; cdr3_aa: CASVTGIPYEQYF
d_call: TRBD1; v_call: TRBV27; j_call: TRBJ2-1; clone_size: .; cdr3_nt: TGTGCCAGCAGACAGACAGGGAGCTCCTACAATGAGCAGTTCTTC; cdr3_aa: CASRQTGSSYNEQFF
d_call: .; v_call: TRBV13; j_call: TRBJ2-1; clone_size: .; cdr3_nt: TGTGCCAGCAGTCTCGCGGGGTCCCCCTACAATGAGCAGTTCTTC; cdr3_aa: CASSLAGSPYNEQFF
d_call: TRBD1; v_call: TRBV7-9; j_call: TRBJ1-1; clone_size: many; cdr3_nt: TGTGCCAGCAGGAGGGGACAGGTCCTTGGAGCTTTCTTT; cdr3_aa: CASRRGQVLGAFF
d_call: .; v_call: TRBV6-6; j_call: TRBJ2-3; clone_size: many; cdr3_nt: TGTGCCAGCTCCCCCTTTCGGCACCCCTTCACAGATACGCAGTATTTT; cdr3_aa: CASSPFRHPFTDTQYF
d_call: TRBD2; v_call: TRBV28; j_call: TRBJ2-3; clone_size: .; cdr3_nt: TGTGCCAGCAGTTTATTTTTTGCGGGAGACGCAGATACGCAGTATTTT; cdr3_aa: CASSLFFAGDADTQYF
d_call: .; v_call: TRBV6-5; j_call: TRBJ2-7; clone_size: many; cdr3_nt: TGTGCCAGCAGTTACTCGCCTGGGTTAGAGCAGTACTTC; cdr3_aa: CASSYSPGLEQYF
d_call: .; v_call: TRBV11-1; j_call: TRBJ2-7; clone_size: many; cdr3_nt: TGTGCCAGCAGCCTCCGGACGGCTGCCTACGAGCAGTACTTC; cdr3_aa: CASSLRTAAYEQYF
d_call: .; v_call: TRBV29-1; j_call: TRBJ1-1; clone_size: many; cdr3_nt: TGCAGCGTCACCTCTGGGGGGGACCGGCCCGGGACTGAAGCTTTCTTT; cdr3_aa: CSVTSGGDRPGTEAFF